The entry that follows covers one TCR beta chain sequence. Its specificity is unknown. The sample originates from a study of blood T cells in healthy people across ages. Study-wide background: Template switching retrieved approximately one barcoded beta molecule for each two T cells.

The CDR3 runs 16 residues. Germline lookup yields CDR1 LGHDT and CDR2 YNNKEL (reference sequence). V lost 7 bases and J lost 3; bases outside the gene matches: 8. General study results and limits: Fewer expanded clones and more diversity marked long-lived versus aged donors.

Donor samples were obtained from healthy Caucasian individuals from Russia, aged about 6 to 95. Alongside a J-beta primer mix, a sample-barcoded 5' primer served in a second PCR lasting about 6 to 12 cycles. TCRdb reanalysed the 5' RACE reads using MiXCR and keeps one entry per CDR3 protein. The sample has about 1.5 million distinct CDR3 sequences, approximately 43% seen once; the top ten hold around 4%. Sequences were obtained from blood. The chain joins TRBV3-1 to TRBJ2-1; 11 bases align to TRBD2. This receptor was identified in a woman aged 18-35 years in good health. The CDR3 sequence: CASKTSGETFYNEQFF. The CDR3 DNA reads as TGTGCCAGCAAGACTAGCGGGGAGACTTTCTACAATGAGCAGTTCTTC.